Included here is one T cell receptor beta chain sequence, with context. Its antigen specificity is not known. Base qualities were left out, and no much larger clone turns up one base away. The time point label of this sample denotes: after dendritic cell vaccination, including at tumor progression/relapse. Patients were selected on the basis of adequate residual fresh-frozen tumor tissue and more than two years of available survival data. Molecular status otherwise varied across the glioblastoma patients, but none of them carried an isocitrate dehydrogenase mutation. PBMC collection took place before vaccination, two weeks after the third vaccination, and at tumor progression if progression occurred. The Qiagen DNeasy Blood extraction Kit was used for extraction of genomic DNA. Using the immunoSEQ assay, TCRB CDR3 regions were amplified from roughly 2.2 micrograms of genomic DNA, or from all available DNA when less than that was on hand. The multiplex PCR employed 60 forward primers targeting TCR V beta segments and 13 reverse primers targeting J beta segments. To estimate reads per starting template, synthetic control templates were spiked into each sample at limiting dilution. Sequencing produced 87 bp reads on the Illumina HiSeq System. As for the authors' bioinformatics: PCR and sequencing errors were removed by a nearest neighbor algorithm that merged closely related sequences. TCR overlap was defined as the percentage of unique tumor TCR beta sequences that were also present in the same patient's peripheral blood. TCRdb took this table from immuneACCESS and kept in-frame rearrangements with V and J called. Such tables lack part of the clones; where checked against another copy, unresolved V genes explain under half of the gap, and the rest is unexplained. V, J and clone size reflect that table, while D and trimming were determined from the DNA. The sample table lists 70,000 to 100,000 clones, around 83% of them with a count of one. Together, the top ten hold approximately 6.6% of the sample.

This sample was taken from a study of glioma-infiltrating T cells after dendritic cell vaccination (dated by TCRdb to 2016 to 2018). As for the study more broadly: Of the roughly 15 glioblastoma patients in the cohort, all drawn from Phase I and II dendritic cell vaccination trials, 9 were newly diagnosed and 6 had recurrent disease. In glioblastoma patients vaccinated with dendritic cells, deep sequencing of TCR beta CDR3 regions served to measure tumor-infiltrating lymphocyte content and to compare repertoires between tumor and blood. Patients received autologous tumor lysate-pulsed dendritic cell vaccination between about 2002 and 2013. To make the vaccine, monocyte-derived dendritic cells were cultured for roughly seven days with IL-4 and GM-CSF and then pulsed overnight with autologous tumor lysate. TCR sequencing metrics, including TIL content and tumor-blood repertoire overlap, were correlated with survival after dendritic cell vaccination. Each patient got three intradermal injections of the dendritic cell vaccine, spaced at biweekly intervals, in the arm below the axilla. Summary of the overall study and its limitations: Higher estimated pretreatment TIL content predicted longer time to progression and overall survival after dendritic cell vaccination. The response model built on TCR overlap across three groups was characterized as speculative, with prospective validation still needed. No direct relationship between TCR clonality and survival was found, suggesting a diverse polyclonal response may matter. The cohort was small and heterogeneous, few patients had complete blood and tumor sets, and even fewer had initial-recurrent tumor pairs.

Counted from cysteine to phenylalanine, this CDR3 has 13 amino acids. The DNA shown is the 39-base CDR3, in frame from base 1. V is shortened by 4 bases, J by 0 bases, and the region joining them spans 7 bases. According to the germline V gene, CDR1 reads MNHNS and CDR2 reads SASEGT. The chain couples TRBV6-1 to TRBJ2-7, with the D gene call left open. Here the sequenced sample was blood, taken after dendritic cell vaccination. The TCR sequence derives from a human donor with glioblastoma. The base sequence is TGTGCCAGCAGTGCACAGAGCTCCTACGAGCAGTACTTC. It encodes CASSAQSSYEQYF.